These 30 T cell receptor beta chains originate from one sample sequenced in a study of CD8 T cells in ankylosing spondylitis. Study conclusions and caveats: Characteristic of ankylosing spondylitis blood, it appeared, was a TCR beta motif comprising eight highly homologous variants.

TCRdb reprocessed the 5' RACE reads with MiXCR, giving one entry per CDR3 protein. Of 450,000 to 550,000 distinct CDR3 sequences listed, about 5% were seen once; the top ten hold under 4.5%. No antigen is known for these receptors. The sequenced sample consisted of blood, either unsorted or a sorted T cell fraction (not recorded which). The receptor set was obtained from a male donor with ankylosing spondylitis.

This clonotype was recorded many times. The rearrangement joins TRBV6-5 to TRBJ2-5; possibly TRBD1 or TRBD2 for D (5 bases each). The CDR3 loop spans 14 amino acids. The V gene lost 0 bases and the J gene lost 5 bases, with 10 bases spanning the gap. In germline, CDR1 is MNHEY, CDR2 SVGAGI. CDR3 sequence (DNA): TGTGCCAGCAGTTACTCTATGGGACGGGAGACCCAGTACTTC. This translates into CASSYSMGRETQYF.

This clonotype was recorded at least ten times. The chain recombines TRBV4-3 with TRBJ1-1; D ambiguous. Deletions cut 4 bases from V and 0 bases from J, with 6 bases between. The CDR3 consists of 13 residues. The V gene's germline CDR1 is LGHNA and CDR2 YSLEER. The CDR3 DNA is TGCGCCAGCAGCCTATGGTTGAACACTGAAGCTTTCTTT. The encoded protein is CASSLWLNTEAFF.

This clonotype came up many times. The CDR3 DNA reads TGCGCCAGCAGCTTAGAGGGAGGCGGTGGCTACACCTTC. Its translation is CASSLEGGGGYTF. J is TRBJ1-2 and V is TRBV5-1; D remains unclear. Germline CDR1 SGHRS, CDR2 YFSETQ. V was trimmed by 2 bases and J by 7 bases, leaving 12 bases between them. There are 13 residues in the CDR3.

This clonotype has just one count. This may come from a read error, since a much larger clone is one base off. The chain employs TRBV20-1 and TRBJ2-1; no clear D gene. This CDR3 has 13 residues. Per germline, CDR1 DFQATT and CDR2 SNEGSKA (reference sequence). CDR3 sequence reads: CSARDVNPSEQLF. CDR3 bases: TGCAGTGCTAGAGATGTTAACCCCTCGGAGCAGCTCTTC.

The rearrangement links TRBV2 to TRBJ2-1; the D gene is possibly TRBD1 (5 bases). The CDR3 contains 15 residues. The ends were cut back, 2 bases at V and 3 bases at J, with 11 bases in the middle. CDR1 and CDR2 (germline): SNHLY, FYNNEI. CDR3 residues: CASSETGALYNEQFF. CDR3 coding DNA: TGTGCCAGCAGTGAAACAGGAGCCCTCTACAATGAGCAGTTCTTC.

This clonotype came up many times. J is TRBJ2-7 and V is TRBV20-1, with 10 bases fitting TRBD2. CDR1 is DFQATT, CDR2 SNEGSKA, per germline (reference sequence). The CDR3 has 14 residues. The J segment lost 3 bases and the V segment lost 2 bases, leaving 4 bases of the junction unmatched. The CDR3 is CSARKLAGFYEQYF. The DNA of the CDR3 is TGCAGTGCTAGAAAACTAGCGGGATTCTACGAGCAGTACTTC.

This clonotype showed up many times. This chain connects TRBV7-6 to TRBJ2-7, with TRBD1 identical over 8 bases. This CDR3 region has 13 residues. J lost 10 bases, V lost 3 bases, and 8 bases had no gene match. Germline CDR1 reads SGHVS; CDR2 reads FNYEAQ. In DNA form, the CDR3 reads TGTGCCAGCAGCTTCGGACAGGGACCTGAACAGTACTTC. This codes for CASSFGQGPEQYF.

This clonotype was picked up many times. This rearrangement joins TRBV28 to TRBJ2-1; 7 nucleotides line up with TRBD1. V lost 10 bases, J lost 1 base, and 10 bases stayed unmatched. This CDR3 has 15 amino acids. Germline V gene sequence: CDR1 MDHEN, CDR2 SYDVKM. CDR3 protein: CATIRGGGSYNEQFF. The CDR3 DNA is TGTGCCACTATCCGAGGGGGCGGTTCCTACAATGAGCAGTTCTTC.

In this sample, this clonotype turned up many times. The chain is built from TRBV4-2 and TRBJ1-2; 7 bases align to TRBD1. Trimming removed 6 bases from V and 5 bases from J; junction bases left unmatched: 12. Germline V gene lookup returns CDR1 LGHNA and CDR2 YNFKEQ. CDR3 length: 15 amino acids. CDR3 region: CASSHVGTEGYGYTF. The CDR3 DNA reads as TGTGCCAGCAGTCACGTCGGGACAGAAGGTTATGGCTACACCTTC.

This clonotype was seen ten or more times. The V and J genes are TRBV18 and TRBJ2-2, with 7 bases fitting TRBD2. Germline V gives CDR1 KGHSH, CDR2 LQKENI. The CDR3 length is 14 residues. The V and J ends lost 3 bases and 7 bases, in that order; junction bases with no gene match: 5. The DNA for the CDR3 is TGTGCCAGCTCACCGGGACTAACCGGCGGGGAGCTGTTTTTT. Residues: CASSPGLTGGELFF.

This clonotype showed up many times. V gene TRBV5-1 combines with J gene TRBJ2-2; D unclear. The CDR3 length is 13 residues. Germline CDR1 SGHRS, CDR2 YFSETQ. V was trimmed by 1 base and J by 6 bases, leaving 7 bases between them. The CDR3 coding sequence is TGCGCCAGCAGCTTGTGGAATGCCGGGGAGCTGTTTTTT. Its protein product is CASSLWNAGELFF.

This chain connects TRBV6-2 or TRBV6-3 to TRBJ1-1; D is ambiguous. V was clipped by 0 bases and J by 6 bases, with 11 bases between them. The CDR3 is made up of 14 amino acids. The germline V gene encodes CDR1 MNHEY and CDR2 SVGEGT. The CDR3 DNA reads TGTGCCAGCAGTTACTCGCACAGCCGGCCTGAAGCTTTCTTT. It yields the protein CASSYSHSRPEAFF.

This clonotype occurred many times. This rearrangement joins TRBV20-1 to TRBJ2-7; either TRBD1 or TRBD2 may fit D (5 bases each). Germline V gene sequence: CDR1 DFQATT, CDR2 SNEGSKA (reference sequence). The CDR3 has 14 residues. The DNA of the CDR3 is TGCGGAGGAGTCGGGGACCGAGACTCCTACGAGCAGTACTTC. Protein sequence: CGGVGDRDSYEQYF.

This clonotype was picked up many times. This sequence joins TRBV20-1 and TRBJ1-1, with 7 bases that match TRBD1. The germline V gene has CDR1 DFQATT and CDR2 SNEGSKA (reference sequence). Trimming cost V 5 bases and J 6 bases; bases outside gene matches: 12. The CDR3 loop spans 14 amino acids. The CDR3 protein is CSARQGPTVAEAFF. CDR3 DNA sequence: TGCAGTGCTCGACAGGGCCCTACGGTCGCTGAAGCTTTCTTT.

This clonotype was observed many times. This sequence joins TRBV12-3 or TRBV12-4 and TRBJ2-7; possible D gene TRBD2, 6 bases. The CDR3 totals 12 residues. Trimming left V 7 bases short and J 7 bases short, with 14 bases between. DNA for the CDR3: TGTGCCAGCAATAAGGCCGGAGGGGAGCAGTACTTC. Translation: CASNKAGGEQYF.

This clonotype was detected ten times or more. V is TRBV24-1 and J is TRBJ2-1; 10 nucleotides line up with TRBD1. This CDR3 contains 14 residues. CDR1 and CDR2 (germline): KGHDR, SFDVKD. The V gene end was trimmed by 3 bases and the J gene end by 8 bases; junction bases not matched to a gene: 3. The CDR3 region is CATSDPGQGYEQFF. The CDR3 DNA reads as TGTGCCACCAGTGATCCGGGACAGGGGTATGAGCAGTTCTTC.

This clonotype was detected ten times or more. The chain links TRBV29-1 to TRBJ2-7; D is undetermined. This CDR3 has 12 residues. Trimming removed 4 bases from V and 3 bases from J, with 10 bases in between. CDR1 and CDR2 (germline): SQVTM, ANQGSEA. The CDR3 DNA follows: TGCAGCGTTGTGGTTAAAGGCTACGAGCAGTACTTC. It translates to CSVVVKGYEQYF.

This clonotype was observed many times. The V call is TRBV5-1, the J call TRBJ1-3; TRBD1 matches at 7 bases. This CDR3 comprises 16 residues. Trimming at V came to 4 bases and at J to 0 bases, leaving 7 bases not matched to a gene. The germline V gene has CDR1 SGHRS and CDR2 YFSETQ. CDR3 DNA: TGCGCCAGCAGCGTGGACAGGATTTTCTCTGGAAACACCATATATTTT. It encodes CASSVDRIFSGNTIYF.

The chain is built from TRBV7-2 and TRBJ2-7, with a possible D match to TRBD2 (5 bases). V lost 3 bases and J lost 0, with 18 bases in between. The length of the CDR3 is 17 residues. Germline V gives CDR1 SGHTA, CDR2 FQGNSA. The CDR3 loop is CASSLPGILAGSYEQYF. Here the CDR3 DNA reads TGTGCCAGCAGCTTGCCCGGCATTCTAGCCGGCTCCTACGAGCAGTACTTC.

The V and J genes are TRBV4-3 and TRBJ2-1; 11 bases fit TRBD1. Germline trimming cut 8 bases from V and 13 bases from J; bases unmatched to any gene: 22. This CDR3 region has 17 residues. Per the germline V gene, CDR1 is LGHNA and CDR2 is YSLEER. CDR3 residues: CASCLQIGQGAVSDQFF. CDR3 bases: TGCGCCAGCTGCCTACAGATAGGACAGGGGGCCGTGAGTGATCAGTTCTTC.

This clonotype was recorded many times. V is TRBV4-3 and J is TRBJ2-5, with D possibly being TRBD1 or TRBD2 (6 bases each). Between the trimmed V and J ends, which lost 1 base and 2 bases, there was a span of 17 bases. The CDR3 runs 17 residues. Germline CDR1 LGHNA, CDR2 YSLEER. The CDR3 coding sequence is TGCGCCAGCAGCCAAGGAGTTACGAGGGGGGTACAAGAGACCCAGTACTTC. This gives the protein CASSQGVTRGVQETQYF.

This clonotype was seen repeatedly, ten times or more. V usage is TRBV5-1 and J usage is TRBJ1-1, with 9 nucleotides matching TRBD1. Germline trimming cut 3 bases from V and 5 bases from J; bases unmatched to any gene: 14. This CDR3 spans 17 amino acids. CDR1 SGHRS and CDR2 YFSETQ come from the germline V gene. The CDR3 is CASSSAWTGEEGTEAFF. CDR3 bases: TGCGCCAGCAGCTCAGCTTGGACAGGGGAAGAGGGGACTGAAGCTTTCTTT.

In its sample, this clonotype was seen a few times. The rearrangement links TRBV7-2 to TRBJ2-3, with 9 bases that match TRBD1. The junction had 10 bases not matched to a gene; V was cut back by 0 bases and J by 6 bases. The CDR3 is 17 amino acids. Looked up from germline, CDR1 is SGHTA and CDR2 is FQGNSA. CDR3 bases: TGTGCCAGCAGCTTAGCACGCGGGGGACAGGGCTCTGATACGCAGTATTTT. Residues: CASSLARGGQGSDTQYF.

This clonotype was picked up many times. This chain joins TRBV4-3 and TRBJ2-3; D is ambiguous. Germline lookup yields CDR1 LGHNA and CDR2 YSLEER. CDR3 size: 14 residues. Between the trimmed V and J ends, which lost 0 bases and 2 bases, there was a span of 6 bases. The CDR3 DNA reads TGCGCCAGCAGCCAAGATGAGATCACAGATACGCAGTATTTT. Amino acids: CASSQDEITDTQYF.

This clonotype was detected many times. This rearrangement joins TRBV29-1 to TRBJ1-2; D is undetermined. CDR3 length: 13 amino acids. The germline V and J ends were trimmed by 6 bases and 4 bases, with 15 bases remaining between them. CDR1 is SQVTM and CDR2 is ANQGSEA in the germline V gene. The CDR3 spells CSVRQTFGYGYTF. The CDR3 DNA sequence: TGCAGCGTGCGACAAACTTTTGGCTATGGCTACACCTTC.

This clonotype was recorded at least ten times. V usage is TRBV7-9 and J usage is TRBJ2-7, with D possibly being TRBD2 (6 bases). The length of the CDR3 is 13 residues. The germline V gene has CDR1 SEHNR and CDR2 FQNEAQ (reference sequence). Trimming took off 1 base at V and 4 bases at J, with 8 bases between the two ends. CDR3 protein: CASSLEAGYEQYF. The CDR3 DNA follows: TGTGCCAGCAGCTTAGAGGCGGGGTACGAGCAGTACTTC.

This clonotype was found many times. The rearrangement uses TRBV20-1 and TRBJ1-5, with D tentatively TRBD1 (6 bases). The CDR3 has 14 residues. Per the germline V gene, CDR1 is DFQATT and CDR2 is SNEGSKA (reference sequence). The V and J ends lost 3 bases and 6 bases respectively, with 15 bases between them. CDR3 DNA: TGCAGTGCTAGTACAGGGTCGGAGCGTCAGCCCCAGCATTTT. It codes for CSASTGSERQPQHF.

This clonotype was counted many times. The rearrangement links TRBV6-2 or TRBV6-3 to TRBJ2-7; the D gene is possibly TRBD2 (5 bases). The CDR3 spans 14 residues. V was shortened by 2 bases and J by 2 bases, with 10 bases between the two germline ends. CDR1 and CDR2 from the germline V gene are MNHEY and SVGEGT. CDR3 loop: CASSYPTGTYEQYF. The CDR3 region has the DNA TGTGCCAGCAGTTACCCGACGGGAACCTACGAGCAGTACTTC.

There are many counts of this clonotype. The chain uses TRBV20-1 and TRBJ2-3; TRBD2 might be the D (6 bases). Germline CDR1 reads DFQATT; CDR2 reads SNEGSKA (reference sequence). The CDR3 extends over 12 amino acids. V was shortened by 6 bases and J by 7 bases, with 14 bases between the two germline ends. The CDR3 loop is CSALTSTYTQYF. In DNA, the CDR3 is TGCAGTGCCCTGACTAGTACATATACGCAGTATTTT.

There are many counts of this clonotype. The gene calls are TRBV5-6 and TRBJ2-7, with 8 bases that match TRBD1. The V segment lost 0 bases and the J segment 3 bases; nucleotides outside the gene matches: 2. Germline V lookup: CDR1 SGHDT, CDR2 YYEEEE. The CDR3 is 14 amino acids. CDR3 coding DNA: TGTGCCAGCAGCTTGGGGACAGGGTTCTACGAGCAGTACTTC. Its translation: CASSLGTGFYEQYF. Drawing the rest from reference TRBV5-6 and TRBJ2-7, the complete variable domain is DAGVTQSPTHLIKTRGQQVTLRCSPKSGHDTVSWYQQALGQGPQFIFQYYEEEERQRGNFPDRFSGHQFPNYSSELNVNALLLGDSALYLCASSLGTGFYEQYFGPGTRLTVT.